Listed here are 30 T cell receptor beta chains from one sample, sequenced in a study of early T cells in non-severe SARS-CoV-2 infection. TCRdb ran MiXCR on the 5' RACE reads and lists one entry per CDR3 protein. The sample yields about 31,000 distinct CDR3 sequences, approximately 6% seen once. The sequencing sample was made of whole blood. Receptors originate from an adult who was a healthcare worker with PCR-confirmed SARS-CoV-2 infection or an uninfected control (not recorded which).

This clonotype was picked up many times. The gene calls are TRBV11-2 and TRBJ2-6; D remains ambiguous. Deletions cut 4 bases from V and 1 base from J, with 5 bases between. Germline CDR1 and CDR2: SGHAT and FQNNGV. The CDR3 covers 14 residues. CDR3: CASSYSSGANVLTF. The CDR3 DNA follows: TGTGCCAGCAGCTACAGTTCTGGGGCCAACGTCCTGACTTTC.

For this clonotype: The junction departs from the called germline gene at one end, perhaps through a read error. The CDR3 region has the DNA TGTGCCAGCAGTTACTCCGGCGCAGGATTATATGAAACTTTCTTT. Encoded protein: CASSYSGAGLYETFF. The chain employs TRBV6-5 and TRBJ1-1, with unresolved D. Germline CDR1 MNHEY, CDR2 SVGAGI. The CDR3 is 15 amino acids.

This clonotype was observed many times. The rearrangement links TRBV7-9 to TRBJ1-1, with no clear D. Trimming pared 2 bases from V and 4 bases from J, leaving 5 bases between. This CDR3 has 12 residues. Germline assignment: CDR1 SEHNR and CDR2 FQNEAQ (reference sequence). The CDR3 sequence is CASSLLGTEAFF. The CDR3 DNA follows: TGTGCCAGCAGCTTACTTGGCACTGAAGCTTTCTTT.

The sample holds many counts of this clonotype. The chain couples TRBV18 to TRBJ1-6, with D uncertain. V was cut by 1 base and J by 5 bases, with 6 bases left in between. Per the germline V gene, CDR1 is KGHSH and CDR2 is LQKENI. The CDR3 is 14 amino acids. CDR3 nucleotide sequence: TGTGCCAGCTCACCACGTCAGAATAATTCACCCCTCCACTTT. This sequence encodes CASSPRQNNSPLHF.

Many counts were recorded for this clonotype. The CDR3 spells CASSSPSPIEFF. CDR3 sequence (DNA): TGTGCCAGCAGTTCTCCTAGCCCCATTGAGTTCTTC. The chain combines TRBV6-4 with TRBJ2-1; D possibly corresponds to TRBD2 (5 bases). V was trimmed by 5 bases and J by 14 bases, leaving 16 bases between them. CDR3 length: 12 amino acids. CDR1 and CDR2 from the germline V gene are MRHNA and SNTAGT.

In its sample, this clonotype was seen many times. The chain employs TRBV2 and TRBJ2-5; D not certain. V was cut by 9 bases and J by 1 base, with 12 bases left in between. Germline V gene sequence: CDR1 SNHLY, CDR2 FYNNEI. There are 13 residues in the CDR3. This CDR3 is CASISSSQETQYF. The CDR3, as DNA: TGTGCCAGTATAAGTAGCTCCCAAGAGACCCAGTACTTC.

In this sample, this clonotype turned up many times. The chain links TRBV16 to TRBJ1-6; no clear D. The germline V and J ends were trimmed by 4 bases and 8 bases, with 12 bases remaining between them. The CDR3 loop spans 14 amino acids. Germline loops: CDR1 KGHSY, CDR2 FQNENV. CDR3 DNA: TGTGCCAGCAGCCTATTCAAAGTGGATTCACCCCTCCACTTT. As protein: CASSLFKVDSPLHF.

The V gene is TRBV28, the J gene TRBJ1-4; D is ambiguous. V lost 5 bases and J lost 0, with 7 bases in between. The germline CDR1 and CDR2 sequences are MDHEN and SYDVKM. This CDR3 spans 14 amino acids. The CDR3 loop is CASSPPATNEKLFF. CDR3 nucleotide sequence: TGTGCCAGCAGTCCGCCGGCAACTAATGAAAAACTGTTTTTT.

The chain carries TRBV2 and TRBJ1-2, with 7 nucleotides matching TRBD1. J gave up 5 bases and V 6 bases, and 6 bases lay outside the gene matches. Germline CDR1 SNHLY, CDR2 FYNNEI. This CDR3 has 13 amino acids. CDR3 region: CASSQGGKYGYTF. CDR3 sequence (DNA): TGTGCCAGCAGCCAGGGGGGGAAATATGGCTACACCTTC.

This clonotype was seen ten or more times. The chain uses TRBV7-8 and TRBJ2-7; D is unclear. V lost 6 bases and J lost 0, with 9 bases in between. Germline CDR1 reads SGHVS; CDR2 reads FQNEAQ. The length of the CDR3 is 13 residues. CDR3 sequence reads: CASSTESSYEQYF. CDR3 bases: TGTGCCAGCAGTACTGAAAGCTCCTACGAGCAGTACTTC.

Ten or more counts support this clonotype. V and J are TRBV20-1 and TRBJ2-1; 11 bases map to TRBD2. Germline-derived CDR1 and CDR2 are DFQATT and SNEGSKA (reference sequence). Germline trimming cut 2 bases from V and 4 bases from J; bases unmatched to any gene: 1. The CDR3 spans 14 residues. The CDR3 region is CSARLAGGYNEQFF. The CDR3 coding sequence is TGCAGTGCTAGACTAGCGGGGGGTTACAATGAGCAGTTCTTC.

This chain connects TRBV7-9 to TRBJ2-7; tentative D call: TRBD1 (6 bases). The germline CDR1 and CDR2 sequences are SEHNR and FQNEAQ (reference sequence). The V end was cut by 2 bases, the J end by 4 bases, with 15 bases between. CDR3 length: 15 residues. Written as DNA, the CDR3 is TGTGCCAGCAGCTTATCCTGGGACACCATTTACGAGCAGTACTTC. The encoded protein is CASSLSWDTIYEQYF.

This clonotype occurred many times. V and J are TRBV11-2 and TRBJ2-7; TRBD2 matches at 7 bases. Trimming cost V 8 bases and J 0 bases; bases outside gene matches: 10. The germline CDR1 and CDR2 sequences are SGHAT and FQNNGV. The CDR3 loop spans 15 amino acids. The CDR3 loop reads CASLSSSGVSYEQYF. The CDR3, as DNA: TGTGCCAGCCTCTCTTCGAGCGGGGTCTCCTACGAGCAGTACTTC.

This clonotype was counted between two and nine times. The chain employs TRBV11-2 and TRBJ2-7, with TRBD1 as a possible D gene (6 bases). This CDR3 is built from 15 residues. Trimming left V 2 bases short and J 2 bases short, with 13 bases between. Germline V gene sequence: CDR1 SGHAT, CDR2 FQNNGV. Here the CDR3 DNA reads TGTGCCAGCAGCTTACAGGGGTTAGGGACCTACGAGCAGTACTTC. It translates to CASSLQGLGTYEQYF.

At least ten counts were recorded for this clonotype. The chain employs TRBV27 and TRBJ2-1, with 11 bases lining up with TRBD2. This CDR3 comprises 19 residues. Germline assignment: CDR1 MNHEY and CDR2 SMNVEV (reference sequence). V trimming: 0 bases; J trimming: 7 bases; junction bases outside the gene matches: 14. The DNA of the CDR3 is TGTGCCAGCAGTTTATCCTCTCTCCTAGCGGGAGGAGCAGGAAATGAGCAGTTCTTC. Residues: CASSLSSLLAGGAGNEQFF.

There are a few counts of this clonotype. The rearrangement uses TRBV5-1 and TRBJ2-1; D possibly corresponds to TRBD2 (6 bases). The CDR3 has 14 amino acids. Trimming took 1 base from V and 2 from J, leaving 7 bases between them. Looked up from germline, CDR1 is SGHRS and CDR2 is YFSETQ. The CDR3 sequence: CASSLTSPYNEQFF. In DNA, the CDR3 is TGCGCCAGCAGCTTGACTAGCCCCTACAATGAGCAGTTCTTC.

By proportion, this clonotype is large. The rearrangement joins TRBV28 to TRBJ1-1, with TRBD1 matching 7 bases. The germline CDR1 and CDR2 sequences are MDHEN and SYDVKM. The CDR3 totals 17 residues. J was trimmed by 1 base and V by 3 bases; bases with no gene match: 11. The CDR3 coding sequence is TGTGCCAGCAGTTTCGTGTTCGACAGGGAGAAGAACACTGAAGCTTTCTTT. This translates into CASSFVFDREKNTEAFF. The full variable domain, in which reference TRBV28 and TRBJ1-1 provide the parts outside the CDR3, is DVKVTQSSRYLVKRTGEKVFLECVQDMDHENMFWYRQDPGLGLRLIYFSYDVKMKEKGDIPEGYSVSREKKERFSLILESASTNQTSMYLCASSFVFDREKNTEAFFGQGTRLTVV.

This clonotype occurred many times. The chain has TRBV5-1 and TRBJ2-3; D is ambiguous. The germline V and J ends were trimmed by 0 bases and 1 base, with 15 bases remaining between them. The CDR3 is made up of 17 amino acids. CDR1 is SGHRS, CDR2 YFSETQ, per germline. The CDR3 region is CASSLEGLILGTDTQYF. The CDR3 nucleotides are TGCGCCAGCAGCTTGGAGGGCCTCATCCTCGGCACAGATACGCAGTATTTT.

In this sample, this clonotype turned up a few times. This CDR3 is CASSLVGQGYNEQFF. CDR3 in DNA: TGCGCCAGCAGCTTGGTAGGACAGGGATACAATGAGCAGTTCTTC. The V call is TRBV5-1, the J call TRBJ2-1, with 8 bases identical to TRBD1. The ends lost 0 bases at V and 4 bases at J; junction bases unmatched: 3. The CDR3 totals 15 residues. The germline V gene has CDR1 SGHRS and CDR2 YFSETQ. The entire variable domain, with the rest obtained from reference TRBV5-1 and TRBJ2-1, is as follows: KAGVTQTPRYLIKTRGQQVTLSCSPISGHRSVSWYQQTPGQGLQFLFEYFSETQRNKGNFPGRFSGRQFSNSRSEMNVSTLELGDSALYLCASSLVGQGYNEQFFGPGTRLTVL.

This clonotype was picked up a small number of times. This chain connects TRBV3-1 to TRBJ2-5; 15 nucleotides line up with TRBD2. This CDR3 spans 16 amino acids. After removal of 4 bases from V and 2 bases from J, the junction contained 2 bases not matched to a gene. The V gene's germline CDR1 is LGHDT and CDR2 YNNKEL (reference sequence). This CDR3 reads CASSRGLAGGQETQYF. The CDR3 nucleotides read TGTGCCAGCAGCCGTGGACTAGCGGGAGGGCAAGAGACCCAGTACTTC.

This clonotype appeared a few times. This rearrangement joins TRBV5-1 to TRBJ2-5, with D unresolved. V gave up 1 base and J gave up 1 base, with 8 bases separating them. This CDR3 is 14 amino acids long. Germline V CDR1 and CDR2: SGHRS, YFSETQ. In DNA, the CDR3 is TGCGCCAGCAGCTTGCGAGGAATCCAAGAGACCCAGTACTTC. Protein: CASSLRGIQETQYF. Full variable domain (missing parts from reference TRBV5-1 and TRBJ2-5): KAGVTQTPRYLIKTRGQQVTLSCSPISGHRSVSWYQQTPGQGLQFLFEYFSETQRNKGNFPGRFSGRQFSNSRSEMNVSTLELGDSALYLCASSLRGIQETQYFGPGTRLLVL.

Ten or more counts support this clonotype. This chain connects TRBV6-1 to TRBJ1-2; D not resolved. Germline CDR1 and CDR2: MNHNS and SASEGT. V was shortened by 0 bases and J by 8 bases, with 19 bases between the two germline ends. CDR3 length: 16 residues. CDR3 amino acids: CASSEASGPVARGYTF. Here the CDR3 DNA reads TGTGCCAGCAGTGAAGCGTCGGGCCCAGTGGCTAGGGGCTACACCTTC.

This clonotype was recorded at least ten times. This chain connects TRBV28 to TRBJ2-7; the D call may be TRBD1 or TRBD2 (5 bases each). The germline V and J ends were trimmed by 6 bases and 7 bases, with 19 bases remaining between them. The CDR3 extends over 14 amino acids. Germline CDR1 and CDR2: MDHEN and SYDVKM. The CDR3 sequence is CASRSVPGRGEQYF. The CDR3 region has the DNA TGTGCCAGCAGATCCGTACCGGGACGAGGAGAGCAGTACTTC. Variable domain in full (rest from reference TRBV28 and TRBJ2-7): DVKVTQSSRYLVKRTGEKVFLECVQDMDHENMFWYRQDPGLGLRLIYFSYDVKMKEKGDIPEGYSVSREKKERFSLILESASTNQTSMYLCASRSVPGRGEQYFGPGTRLTVT.

The table lists this clonotype with many counts. The genes are TRBV28 and TRBJ2-1, with a tentative D call TRBD2 (5 bases). The CDR3 loop spans 16 amino acids. Germline values: CDR1 MDHEN, CDR2 SYDVKM. Trimming removed 3 bases from V and 4 bases from J, with 16 bases in between. DNA for the CDR3: TGTGCCAGCAGTTTTTTAGCGACCCAAATTTACAATGAGCAGTTCTTC. This codes for CASSFLATQIYNEQFF.

This clonotype was seen a handful of times. The rearrangement joins TRBV28 to TRBJ2-7; TRBD2 matches 7 bases. This CDR3 spans 15 amino acids. The germline V gene has CDR1 MDHEN and CDR2 SYDVKM. With V trimmed by 6 bases and J by 4 bases, 12 bases remained unmatched. The CDR3 nucleotides read TGTGCCAGCAGCCTAGGTGGGGGGGAGGTTTACGAGCAGTACTTC. This gives the protein CASSLGGGEVYEQYF.

In this sample, this clonotype turned up many times. J is TRBJ2-3 and V is TRBV5-1; D remains ambiguous. The germline V gene encodes CDR1 SGHRS and CDR2 YFSETQ. The V end lost 7 bases, the J end lost 4 bases, and 13 bases lay between the germline ends. The CDR3 is 13 residues long. The CDR3 sequence: CASSRTGPDTQYF. Written as DNA, the CDR3 is TGCGCCAGCTCCCGAACGGGTCCAGATACGCAGTATTTT.

Note on this clonotype: Since a much larger clone is just one base distant, this may be a read error. J is TRBJ1-4 and V is TRBV6-6; 8 bases are shared with TRBD1. Germline CDR1 reads MNHNY; CDR2 reads SVGAGI (reference sequence). The CDR3 extends over 12 amino acids. V lost 6 bases, J lost 12 bases, and 6 bases stayed unmatched. The CDR3 bases are TGTGCCAGCAGCCACGGACAGGGAGAACTGTTTTTT. Its translation is CASSHGQGELFF.

The table lists this clonotype with many counts. The gene calls are TRBV27 and TRBJ2-5, with D possibly being TRBD2 (6 bases). The CDR3 has 15 residues. CDR1 and CDR2 (germline): MNHEY, SMNVEV (reference sequence). Trimming stripped 3 bases from V and 2 bases from J, with 13 bases between. The CDR3 region has the DNA TGTGCCAGCAGTTTTGGGGGAGGACCGCAAGAGACCCAGTACTTC. This translates into CASSFGGGPQETQYF.

In this sample, this clonotype turned up many times. The chain employs TRBV7-2 and TRBJ2-3; D might be TRBD2 (5 bases). Per germline, CDR1 SGHTA and CDR2 FQGNSA. The CDR3 consists of 16 residues. V was clipped by 2 bases and J by 3 bases, with 15 bases between them. The CDR3 nucleotides are TGTGCCAGCAGCTTACAAGGGAGAGGCGTGACAGATACGCAGTATTTT. This gives the protein CASSLQGRGVTDTQYF.

This clonotype was recorded at least ten times. This chain joins TRBV11-2 and TRBJ2-3; D gene unclear. The CDR3 has 13 residues. The germline gives CDR1 SGHAT, CDR2 FQNNGV. Trimming took 5 bases from V and 2 from J, leaving 8 bases between them. The CDR3: CASSPSFTDTQYF. The CDR3 bases are TGTGCCAGCAGCCCGAGCTTCACAGATACGCAGTATTTT.